One sample yielded the 17 T cell receptor beta chains listed below, sequenced in a study of T cells of healthy individuals. One entry per CDR3 protein results from TCRdb running MiXCR on the 5' RACE reads. There are 63,000 or so distinct CDR3 sequences in the sample; around 15% occur only once, and approximately 4.8% lies in the top ten. The receptors stem from a human donor in good health.

This clonotype showed up many times. The chain uses TRBV9 and TRBJ1-1, with D unclear. The CDR3 sequence is 15 residues long. Per germline, CDR1 SGDLS and CDR2 YYNGEE. Trimming cost V 0 bases and J 0 bases, with 9 bases left between them. CDR3 loop: CASSVDGYMNTEAFF. The CDR3 DNA reads TGTGCCAGCAGCGTAGACGGCTATATGAACACTGAAGCTTTCTTT.

This clonotype was counted only a few times. The genes are TRBV27 and TRBJ2-2; TRBD2 matches 9 bases. CDR1 is MNHEY and CDR2 is SMNVEV in the germline V gene (reference sequence). The CDR3 sequence is 18 residues long. Trimming cost V 5 bases and J 8 bases; bases outside gene matches: 18. CDR3 sequence (DNA): TGTGCCAGCAGTCCGCTCGGGGTAGCGGGGGTCAAAGGTGGGGAGCTGTTTTTT. Residues: CASSPLGVAGVKGGELFF.

The chain links TRBV11-1 to TRBJ2-1, with 10 bases that match TRBD1. The CDR3 is made up of 15 amino acids. V dropped 8 bases and J dropped 5; count of bases not matched to a gene: 9. Germline-derived CDR1 and CDR2 are SGHAT and FQDESV (reference sequence). CDR3 DNA sequence: TGTGCCAGCCGTTCCGGGACAGGGGACCACAATGAGCAGTTCTTC. This codes for CASRSGTGDHNEQFF.

The CDR3 coding sequence is TGTGCCAGCAGCCCCCGAGTAATTACAGATACGCAGTATTTT. This encodes CASSPRVITDTQYF. J is TRBJ2-3 and V is TRBV12-3 or TRBV12-4, with D uncertain. The CDR3 extends over 14 amino acids. The V end lost 6 bases, the J end lost 3 bases, and 13 bases lay between the germline ends.

V gene TRBV3-1 combines with J gene TRBJ2-3; 7 positions agree with TRBD2. The V segment lost 8 bases and the J segment 0 bases; nucleotides outside the gene matches: 2. Germline CDR1 and CDR2: LGHDT and YNNKEL (reference sequence). The CDR3 is made up of 13 amino acids. CDR3 amino acids: CASRAGSTDTQYF. The DNA for the CDR3 is TGTGCCAGCCGAGCGGGAAGCACAGATACGCAGTATTTT.

Concerning this clonotype: A much larger clone differs from this one at a single base, so this may be a read error. V is TRBV2 and J is TRBJ1-4; D is perhaps TRBD1 (5 bases). Per germline, CDR1 SNHLY and CDR2 FYNNEI. There are 15 residues in the CDR3. V shed 6 bases and J shed 0 bases, with 11 bases lying between them. This chain's CDR3 is CASRTAFSTNEKLFF. DNA for the CDR3: TGTGCCAGCAGGACAGCGTTCTCAACTAATGAAAAACTGTTTTTT.

The chain has TRBV19 and TRBJ1-2; 7 bases match TRBD1. Germline CDR1 reads LNHDA; CDR2 reads SQIVND (reference sequence). J gave up 7 bases and V 9 bases, and 14 bases lay outside the gene matches. This CDR3 has 14 amino acids. The CDR3 sequence is CASKKEGARFGYTF. The DNA of the CDR3 is TGTGCCAGCAAAAAGGAGGGGGCAAGGTTTGGCTACACCTTC. Together with reference TRBV19 and TRBJ1-2, the CDR3 gives the full variable domain: DGGITQSPKYLFRKEGQNVTLSCEQNLNHDAMYWYRQDPGQGLRLIYYSQIVNDFQKGDIAEGYSVSREKKESFPLTVTSAQKNPTAFYLCASKKEGARFGYTFGSGTRLTVV.

This clonotype was observed many times. The gene calls are TRBV29-1 and TRBJ2-1; 14 bases line up with TRBD2. This CDR3 has 16 residues. The germline V gene has CDR1 SQVTM and CDR2 ANQGSEA. Trimming cost V 6 bases and J 0 bases; bases outside gene matches: 4. The DNA for the CDR3 is TGCAGCGTGGACGGGACTAGCGGGGGCTCCTACAATGAGCAGTTCTTC. This codes for CSVDGTSGGSYNEQFF.

This clonotype has only a few counts. The chain couples TRBV19 to TRBJ1-5; the match to TRBD1 covers 7 bases. In germline, CDR1 is LNHDA, CDR2 SQIVND (reference sequence). Trimming cost V 8 bases and J 1 base; bases outside gene matches: 5. This CDR3 region has 14 residues. The chain's CDR3 is CASGQALSNQPQHF. CDR3 sequence (DNA): TGTGCCAGTGGACAGGCACTAAGCAATCAGCCCCAGCATTTT.

This clonotype was observed a handful of times. The chain links TRBV29-1 to TRBJ1-1, with 7 bases aligning to TRBD1. The CDR3 totals 12 residues. Germline V gene data show CDR1 as SQVTM and CDR2 as ANQGSEA. J gave up 0 bases and V 7 bases, and 2 bases lay outside the gene matches. The CDR3 coding sequence is TGCAGCGCACAGGGGATGAACACTGAAGCTTTCTTT. Encoded protein: CSAQGMNTEAFF.

The table lists this clonotype with a few counts. V and J are TRBV7-2 and TRBJ1-2, with 9 bases fitting TRBD1. This CDR3 is built from 15 residues. Germline CDR1 reads SGHTA; CDR2 reads FQGNSA. V shed 0 bases and J 8 bases; nucleotides not matched to a gene: 7. The CDR3 spells CASSLASGTGSGYTF. The CDR3 DNA follows: TGTGCCAGCAGCTTAGCGTCCGGGACAGGGAGCGGCTACACCTTC.

This clonotype has a handful of counts. The genes are TRBV4-1 and TRBJ1-4, with D unresolved. The V gene lost 3 bases and the J gene lost 13 bases, with 9 bases spanning the gap. Germline V gene sequence: CDR1 MGHRA, CDR2 YSYEKL. The CDR3 covers 11 residues. The CDR3 sequence: CASSQLGRLFF. In nucleotides, the CDR3 is TGCGCCAGCAGCCAGTTGGGCCGACTGTTTTTT.

This clonotype showed up many times. The chain links TRBV29-1 to TRBJ1-2; D uncertain. Germline V CDR1 and CDR2: SQVTM, ANQGSEA. The CDR3 spans 16 residues. Trimming took 3 bases from V and 2 from J, leaving 19 bases between them. This CDR3 is CSVDEVPGLGNYGYTF. The CDR3 bases are TGCAGCGTTGATGAAGTTCCGGGTTTAGGAAACTATGGCTACACCTTC.

The chain has TRBV20-1 and TRBJ2-7, with TRBD2 matching over 14 bases. With V trimmed by 1 base and J by 4 bases, 9 bases remained unmatched. The germline CDR1 and CDR2 sequences are DFQATT and SNEGSKA (reference sequence). CDR3 size: 17 residues. The CDR3 DNA reads TGCAGTGCTAGAGGTACCGGGACTAGCGGGAGTCGGTACGAGCAGTACTTC. Protein sequence: CSARGTGTSGSRYEQYF.

This clonotype occurred a few times. V usage is TRBV18 and J usage is TRBJ2-1, with 8 bases fitting TRBD2. V gave up 2 bases and J gave up 4 bases; unmatched junction bases: 7. The CDR3 totals 16 residues. CDR1 is KGHSH, CDR2 LQKENI, per germline. CDR3 bases: TGTGCCAGCTCACCAACGAGCGGGAGCCTATACAATGAGCAGTTCTTC. Protein product: CASSPTSGSLYNEQFF.

Only one count was recorded for this clonotype. The chain is built from TRBV28 and TRBJ1-2; the D gene is possibly TRBD1 (6 bases). V shed 3 bases and J shed 4 bases, with 9 bases lying between them. The CDR3 spans 13 residues. Germline V gene data show CDR1 as MDHEN and CDR2 as SYDVKM. As DNA, the CDR3 is TGTGCCAGCAGTTTCTACAGGGTCTATGGCTACACCTTC. Amino acids: CASSFYRVYGYTF.

This clonotype has at least ten counts. V is TRBV5-1 and J is TRBJ1-6; no definite D call. Trimming cost V 4 bases and J 8 bases, with 13 bases left between them. The CDR3 has 14 amino acids. Germline V gene data show CDR1 as SGHRS and CDR2 as YFSETQ. Here the CDR3 reads CASSPLVGDSPLHF. The CDR3, as DNA: TGCGCCAGCAGCCCCCTAGTGGGTGATTCACCCCTCCACTTT.